What follows describes a single TCR beta chain. V was clipped by 4 bases and J by 8 bases; unmatched bases: 8. The CDR3 has 15 amino acids. Germline CDR1 SGHVS, CDR2 FNYEAQ. This sample is part of a study of blood T cell repertoires in COVID-19. Study at large: Sites across the United States, Italy and Spain contributed samples from acute and convalescent COVID-19.

Profiling relied on immunoSEQ multiplex PCR, and the TCRdb table lists in-frame clones only, not all of them. The sample consists of some 80,000 clones, just under 80% of them appearing once. Sequencing input: peripheral blood. This clonotype was obtained from a man in his sixties with COVID-19, enrolled during active disease. The chain carries TRBV7-6 and TRBJ2-1; 10 nucleotides line up with TRBD2. Here the CDR3 reads CASSSPSGRSDEQFF. Written as DNA, the CDR3 is TGTGCCAGCAGCTCTCCTAGCGGGAGATCCGATGAGCAGTTCTTC.